The 21 T cell receptor beta chains below come from one sample, sequenced in a study of CD8 T cells in ankylosing spondylitis. Broader study findings: Fewer than ten highly homologous variants made up a TCR beta motif, and this motif appeared characteristic of ankylosing spondylitis blood.

TCRdb fed the 5' RACE reads into MiXCR, producing one record per CDR3 protein. The sample gives fewer than 550,000 distinct CDR3 sequences, less than 6% of which show up once; under 4.5% is in the top ten. The antigens these receptors bind are not known. The sequencing input was blood, either unsorted or a sorted T cell fraction (not recorded which). All receptors come from a male donor with ankylosing spondylitis.

This clonotype came up many times. The rearrangement uses TRBV20-1 and TRBJ2-1; D not certain. Germline values: CDR1 DFQATT, CDR2 SNEGSKA (reference sequence). Trimming shortened V by 5 bases and J by 7 bases, and 12 bases separated the two germline ends. The CDR3 runs to 12 residues. CDR3 nucleotide sequence: TGCAGTGCTCAGACATTTGGGAATGAGCAGTTCTTC. As protein: CSAQTFGNEQFF.

This clonotype came up many times. The chain employs TRBV20-1 and TRBJ2-7; possibly TRBD1 for D (6 bases). The CDR3 totals 14 residues. Trimming removed 5 bases from V and 1 base from J, with 15 bases in between. CDR1 DFQATT and CDR2 SNEGSKA come from the germline V gene (reference sequence). CDR3 sequence (DNA): TGCAGTGCTGACCCGGGACAACAATCCTACGAGCAGTACTTC. It translates to CSADPGQQSYEQYF.

There are many counts of this clonotype. The chain links TRBV29-1 to TRBJ2-1, with TRBD1 identical over 9 bases. Looked up from germline, CDR1 is SQVTM and CDR2 is ANQGSEA. The CDR3 contains 14 residues. J lost 7 bases, V lost 1 base, and 5 bases had no gene match. In DNA form, the CDR3 reads TGCAGCGTTGAAGGTCGACAGGGGGGGAATGAGCAGTTCTTC. This translates into CSVEGRQGGNEQFF.

This clonotype occurred a few times. This sequence joins TRBV20-1 and TRBJ1-2; no definite D call. Trimming took off 0 bases at V and 3 bases at J, with 11 bases between the two ends. The germline V gene encodes CDR1 DFQATT and CDR2 SNEGSKA (reference sequence). The length of the CDR3 is 14 residues. CDR3 protein: CSARDPQSDYGYTF. The CDR3 DNA reads as TGCAGTGCTAGAGATCCACAGAGCGACTATGGCTACACCTTC.

This clonotype was counted at least ten times. The V call is TRBV7-9, the J call TRBJ2-1, with TRBD1 matching over 7 bases. Trimming removed 5 bases from V and 2 bases from J; junction bases left unmatched: 6. CDR3 size: 15 residues. In germline, CDR1 is SEHNR, CDR2 FQNEAQ (reference sequence). The DNA of the CDR3 is TGTGCCAGCAGCCCCCCCGGGACAGCCTACAATGAGCAGTTCTTC. Amino acids: CASSPPGTAYNEQFF.

This chain links TRBV20-1 with TRBJ2-2; no reliable D call. V dropped 6 bases and J dropped 0 bases, with 11 bases sitting between them. Per germline, CDR1 DFQATT and CDR2 SNEGSKA (reference sequence). CDR3 length: 14 residues. CDR3 region: CSALSDANTGELFF. DNA for the CDR3: TGCAGTGCGTTATCCGACGCGAACACCGGGGAGCTGTTTTTT.

In its sample, this clonotype was seen a few times. The J gene is TRBJ2-1, the V gene TRBV4-3; 10 bases are a match to TRBD1. This CDR3 spans 16 amino acids. Per germline, CDR1 LGHNA and CDR2 YSLEER. The junction had 6 bases not matched to a gene; V was cut back by 0 bases and J by 7 bases. CDR3 DNA: TGCGCCAGCAGCCAAGAAGGGGACAGGGGATGGAATGAGCAGTTCTTC. This encodes CASSQEGDRGWNEQFF.

A few counts support this clonotype. The rearrangement uses TRBV20-1 and TRBJ2-5; possibly TRBD1 for D (5 bases). This CDR3 has 14 residues. Germline-derived CDR1 and CDR2 are DFQATT and SNEGSKA (reference sequence). Deletions cut 3 bases from V and 4 bases from J, with 15 bases between. The CDR3 DNA reads as TGCAGTGCTAGGAAGCTAGGGGCCTTAGAGACCCAGTACTTC. This gives the protein CSARKLGALETQYF.

There are many counts of this clonotype. V is TRBV20-1 and J is TRBJ2-5; D tentatively fits TRBD1 or TRBD2 (5 bases each). CDR3 length: 13 amino acids. Germline assignment: CDR1 DFQATT and CDR2 SNEGSKA (reference sequence). Trimming stripped 6 bases from V and 4 bases from J, with 15 bases between. The CDR3 bases are TGCAGTGCGTCAGGGACGGTCTCAGAGACCCAGTACTTC. Translated: CSASGTVSETQYF.

This chain uses TRBV5-1 with TRBJ2-1; 7 bases agree with TRBD1. The CDR3 consists of 15 residues. The trim removed 2 bases at V and 6 bases at J, leaving 8 bases unmatched. CDR1 and CDR2 from the germline V gene are SGHRS and YFSETQ. The CDR3 protein is CASSFRDSRLNEQFF. CDR3 bases: TGCGCCAGCAGCTTCCGGGACAGCAGACTCAATGAGCAGTTCTTC.

This clonotype was recorded many times. CDR3 residues: CASSLGDRRFNYGYTF. The CDR3 DNA follows: TGCGCCAGCAGCTTGGGGGACAGGAGATTTAACTATGGCTACACCTTC. The V gene is TRBV5-1, the J gene TRBJ1-2; 8 bases are shared with TRBD1. V gave up 0 bases and J gave up 1 base; unmatched junction bases: 5. Germline V lookup: CDR1 SGHRS, CDR2 YFSETQ. The CDR3 covers 16 residues.

This clonotype was counted a few times. The CDR3 protein is CASSLSVGQPQHF. As DNA, the CDR3 is TGTGCCAGCAGCTTGTCGGTAGGGCAGCCCCAGCATTTT. This rearrangement joins TRBV7-9 to TRBJ1-5; D is ambiguous. CDR3 length: 13 residues. V lost 3 bases and J 7 bases, leaving 10 bases between the germline ends. Germline CDR1 is SEHNR and CDR2 is FQNEAQ (reference sequence). The full variable domain, its missing parts supplied by reference TRBV7-9 and TRBJ1-5, is DTGVSQNPRHKITKRGQNVTFRCDPISEHNRLYWYRQTLGQGPEFLTYFQNEAQLEKSRLLSDRFSAERPKGSFSTLEIQRTEQGDSAMYLCASSLSVGQPQHFGDGTRLSIL.

This clonotype occurred a few times. J is TRBJ2-1 and V is TRBV7-9, with 9 bases lining up with TRBD2. Trimming at V came to 5 bases and at J to 8 bases, leaving 10 bases not matched to a gene. The CDR3 is 15 amino acids. In germline, CDR1 is SEHNR, CDR2 FQNEAQ (reference sequence). CDR3 region: CASSPRGRAIYEQFF. CDR3 sequence (DNA): TGTGCCAGCAGCCCCCGCGGGAGGGCCATCTATGAGCAGTTCTTC.

This clonotype has only a few counts. This rearrangement joins TRBV20-1 to TRBJ2-5; TRBD1 is a possible D gene (6 bases). This CDR3 spans 14 amino acids. Germline CDR1 and CDR2: DFQATT and SNEGSKA (reference sequence). V was trimmed by 0 bases and J by 4 bases, leaving 12 bases between them. CDR3 loop: CSARDSRGRETQYF. CDR3 bases: TGCAGTGCTAGAGATAGCAGGGGCCGAGAGACCCAGTACTTC.

Many counts were recorded for this clonotype. The chain uses TRBV20-1 and TRBJ2-7, with D unresolved. The V gene's germline CDR1 is DFQATT and CDR2 SNEGSKA (reference sequence). The CDR3 consists of 13 residues. V gave up 3 bases and J gave up 2 bases, with 11 bases separating them. CDR3 protein: CSASGGPTYEQYF. For the CDR3, the DNA is TGCAGTGCTAGTGGTGGCCCTACCTACGAGCAGTACTTC.

This clonotype was seen ten or more times. The chain carries TRBV27 and TRBJ1-2; D is uncertain. CDR1 is MNHEY, CDR2 SMNVEV, per germline (reference sequence). V lost 0 bases, J lost 4 bases, and 21 bases lay in between. The CDR3 runs 18 residues. CDR3 nucleotides: TGTGCCAGCAGTTTATCAAAAACGAGGCCTTGGACCGGCTATGGCTACACCTTC. Encoded protein: CASSLSKTRPWTGYGYTF.

This sequence joins TRBV12-3 or TRBV12-4 and TRBJ2-7; TRBD1 matches 10 bases. The CDR3 runs 13 residues. V trimming: 6 bases; J trimming: 11 bases; junction bases outside the gene matches: 10. The CDR3 spells CASRGQGIPREYF. The CDR3 nucleotides read TGTGCCAGCAGGGGACAGGGGATCCCCCGGGAGTACTTC.

This clonotype was seen only a few times. The chain is built from TRBV7-9 and TRBJ1-2; D is unclear. Trimming stripped 1 base from V and 5 bases from J, with 14 bases between. The CDR3 is 15 amino acids. Germline V gene data show CDR1 as SEHNR and CDR2 as FQNEAQ (reference sequence). CDR3 nucleotide sequence: TGTGCCAGCAGCTTAGACGCCCCCAGATTTTATGGCTACACCTTC. The encoded protein is CASSLDAPRFYGYTF.

The chain uses TRBV5-1 and TRBJ2-5; D gene uncertain. CDR1 and CDR2 (germline): SGHRS, YFSETQ. The CDR3 has 14 amino acids. Trimming removed 4 bases at V and 1 base at J, with 11 bases between. This CDR3 is CASSRHTIQETQYF. The CDR3 coding sequence is TGCGCCAGCAGCCGCCATACTATCCAAGAGACCCAGTACTTC.

This clonotype came up many times. The V gene is TRBV7-2, the J gene TRBJ1-1; D perhaps matches TRBD1 (5 bases). The V gene's germline CDR1 is SGHTA and CDR2 FQGNSA. Trimming took 4 bases from V and 6 from J, leaving 15 bases between them. CDR3 length: 14 amino acids. For the CDR3, the DNA is TGTGCCAGCAGCTCCTCCCCAGGGAAGGCTGAAGCTTTCTTT. It is translated as CASSSSPGKAEAFF.

This clonotype was counted ten times or more. The chain carries TRBV20-1 and TRBJ2-1; unclear D gene. Trimming removed 1 base at V and 0 bases at J, with 13 bases between. CDR3 length: 16 amino acids. CDR1 DFQATT and CDR2 SNEGSKA come from the germline V gene (reference sequence). DNA for the CDR3: TGCAGTGCTAGAGTCTTCGGGTCCTTCTCCTACAATGAGCAGTTCTTC. It yields the protein CSARVFGSFSYNEQFF.